This passage covers 13 T cell receptor beta chains from one sample sequenced in a study of neurological immune-mediated disorders. TCRdb called the 5' RACE reads again in MiXCR, with one record for every CDR3 protein. Counted here are 35,000 to 40,000 distinct CDR3 sequences, 11% occurring once; the ten biggest clones make up roughly 3.7%. Sample time point: technical triplicate 1. The sample comprised PBMCs. These receptors all come from a man in his 60s with HTLV-1-associated myelopathy (HAM/TSP).

This clonotype was counted at least ten times. This chain links TRBV20-1 with TRBJ1-1, with D possibly TRBD1 on 6 matching bases. Trimming pared 1 base from V and 6 bases from J, leaving 12 bases between. Germline V gene sequence: CDR1 DFQATT, CDR2 SNEGSKA (reference sequence). The CDR3 contains 13 residues. The CDR3 sequence: CSARGGTRAEAFF. The CDR3 DNA follows: TGCAGTGCTAGAGGTGGGACAAGGGCTGAAGCTTTCTTT.

This clonotype was observed many times. The chain joins TRBV5-6 to TRBJ2-7; D is possibly TRBD1 (7 bases). The CDR3 sequence is 15 residues long. Germline CDR1 and CDR2: SGHDT and YYEEEE. The V end was cut by 2 bases, the J end by 6 bases, with 18 bases between. Here the CDR3 DNA reads TGTGCCAGCAGCTTTATATCCATCCAGGGGGGCGAGCAGTACTTC. Residues: CASSFISIQGGEQYF.

The chain couples TRBV28 to TRBJ2-1; TRBD1 or TRBD2 may be the D gene (5 bases each). V was clipped by 7 bases and J by 7 bases, with 17 bases between them. The V gene's germline CDR1 is MDHEN and CDR2 SYDVKM. This CDR3 spans 14 amino acids. CDR3 nucleotides: TGTGCCAGCACCCCATCTGGGGGAAGAAATGAGCAGTTCTTC. Encoded protein: CASTPSGGRNEQFF.

At least ten counts were recorded for this clonotype. V is TRBV5-6 and J is TRBJ2-7; D is undetermined. The CDR3 spans 12 residues. In germline, CDR1 is SGHDT, CDR2 YYEEEE. Trimming took 0 bases from V and 6 from J, leaving 7 bases between them. The CDR3 is CASSLDLGEQYF. The CDR3 DNA is TGTGCCAGCAGCTTGGACTTGGGCGAGCAGTACTTC.

This clonotype showed up many times. The J gene is TRBJ1-5, the V gene TRBV18; a possible D gene is TRBD1 (5 bases). With 1 base removed from V and 4 bases from J, the gap between germline ends came to 11 bases. From germline, CDR1 is KGHSH and CDR2 LQKENI. CDR3 size: 15 residues. This chain's CDR3 is CASSPQSGRNQPQHF. The CDR3 DNA sequence: TGTGCCAGCTCACCACAATCAGGGAGGAATCAGCCCCAGCATTTT.

This clonotype was counted many times. The CDR3: CSARVPLANSPLHF. Written as DNA, the CDR3 is TGCAGTGCTAGAGTTCCCCTGGCCAATTCACCCCTCCACTTT. V is TRBV20-1 and J is TRBJ1-6, with D uncertain. V lost 1 base and J 7 bases, leaving 11 bases between the germline ends. Germline V gives CDR1 DFQATT, CDR2 SNEGSKA (reference sequence). CDR3 length: 14 residues.

This clonotype has at least ten counts. This chain uses TRBV5-1 with TRBJ1-4; D uncertain. Trimming removed 4 bases at V and 5 bases at J, with 18 bases between. The V gene's germline CDR1 is SGHRS and CDR2 YFSETQ. The CDR3 contains 16 residues. The CDR3 coding sequence is TGCGCCAGCAGCATGGGCGGCGGGCAGCCCAATGAAAAACTGTTTTTT. Translated, it gives CASSMGGGQPNEKLFF.

In its sample, this clonotype is medium-sized. The V gene is TRBV5-1, the J gene TRBJ2-5; 8 bases agree with TRBD2. The CDR3 runs to 14 residues. The germline V gene encodes CDR1 SGHRS and CDR2 YFSETQ. V lost 5 bases, J lost 5 bases, and 8 bases stayed unmatched. The CDR3 is CASSTSGLPETQYF. CDR3 in DNA: TGCGCCAGCAGTACTAGCGGCCTCCCGGAGACCCAGTACTTC.

This clonotype occurred many times. The genes are TRBV6-4 and TRBJ2-2; 8 bases are a match to TRBD2. J gave up 4 bases and V 5 bases, and 6 bases lay outside the gene matches. In germline, CDR1 is MRHNA, CDR2 SNTAGT. CDR3 length equals 15 residues. The CDR3 nucleotides read TGTGCCAGCAGTCCTACTAGCGGCGGCACCGGGGAGCTGTTTTTT. Its protein is CASSPTSGGTGELFF.

This clonotype was recorded at least ten times. The rearrangement links TRBV12-3 or TRBV12-4 to TRBJ1-1, with 7 bases aligning to TRBD1. V lost 7 bases, J lost 1 base, and 6 bases stayed unmatched. The CDR3 consists of 14 residues. CDR3 nucleotides: TGTGCCAGCAAACCCGGGACAGAGAACACTGAAGCTTTCTTT. This gives the protein CASKPGTENTEAFF.

The chain carries TRBV12-3 or TRBV12-4 and TRBJ2-5, with D perhaps matching TRBD1 (6 bases). The CDR3 length is 15 residues. V lost 6 bases and J 2 bases, leaving 16 bases between the germline ends. The CDR3 DNA follows: TGTGCCAGCAGAATAGGACAGTCCGATCAAGAGACCCAGTACTTC. Its translation: CASRIGQSDQETQYF.

The V call is TRBV5-1, the J call TRBJ2-5, with D possibly matching TRBD2 (6 bases). V was pared by 0 bases and J by 4 bases, with 19 bases between. The CDR3 has 17 residues. Germline CDR1 and CDR2: SGHRS and YFSETQ. CDR3 residues: CASSLEGGTTVVETQYF. CDR3 DNA sequence: TGCGCCAGCAGCTTGGAAGGCGGGACGACGGTTGTAGAGACCCAGTACTTC.

This clonotype came up many times. This chain uses TRBV6-2 or TRBV6-3 with TRBJ2-7; D possibly uses TRBD1 or TRBD2 (5 bases each). With 9 bases removed from V and 7 bases from J, the gap between germline ends came to 25 bases. The CDR3 totals 15 residues. Germline CDR1 MNHEY, CDR2 SVGEGT. The CDR3 region is CASHSGKGAPLEQYF. DNA of the CDR3: TGTGCCAGTCACTCCGGGAAAGGGGCCCCTTTGGAGCAGTACTTC.